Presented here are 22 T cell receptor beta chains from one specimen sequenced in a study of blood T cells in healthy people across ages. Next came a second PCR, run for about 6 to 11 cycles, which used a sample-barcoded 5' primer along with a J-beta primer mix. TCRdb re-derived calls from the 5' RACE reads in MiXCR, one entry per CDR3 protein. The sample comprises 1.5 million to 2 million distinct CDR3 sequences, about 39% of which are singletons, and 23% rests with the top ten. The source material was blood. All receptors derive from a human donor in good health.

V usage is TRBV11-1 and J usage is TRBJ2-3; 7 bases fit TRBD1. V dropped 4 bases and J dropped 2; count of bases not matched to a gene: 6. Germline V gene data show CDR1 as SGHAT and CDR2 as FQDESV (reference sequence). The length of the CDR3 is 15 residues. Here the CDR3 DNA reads TGTGCCAGCAGCTCAACGACAGGGTTCACAGATACGCAGTATTTT. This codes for CASSSTTGFTDTQYF.

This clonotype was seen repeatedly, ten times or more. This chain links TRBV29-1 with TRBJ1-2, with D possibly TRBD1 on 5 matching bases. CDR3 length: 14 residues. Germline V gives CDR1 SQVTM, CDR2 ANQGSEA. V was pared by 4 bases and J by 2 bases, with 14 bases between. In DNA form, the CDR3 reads TGCAGCGTTGCGCTCGGACACCTAAACTATGGCTACACCTTC. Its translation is CSVALGHLNYGYTF. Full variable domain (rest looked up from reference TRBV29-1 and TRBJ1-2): SAVISQKPSRDICQRGTSLTIQCQVDSQVTMMFWYRQQPGQSLTLIATANQGSEATYESGFVIDKFPISRPNLTFSTLTVSNMSPEDSSIYLCSVALGHLNYGYTFGSGTRLTVV.

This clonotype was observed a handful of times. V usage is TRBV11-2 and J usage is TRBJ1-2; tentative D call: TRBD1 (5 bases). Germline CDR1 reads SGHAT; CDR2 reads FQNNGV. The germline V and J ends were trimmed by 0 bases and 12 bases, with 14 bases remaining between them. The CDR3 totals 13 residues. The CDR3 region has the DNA TGTGCCAGCAGCTTAGAGCCAGGGATGGGAAACACCTTC. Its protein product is CASSLEPGMGNTF.

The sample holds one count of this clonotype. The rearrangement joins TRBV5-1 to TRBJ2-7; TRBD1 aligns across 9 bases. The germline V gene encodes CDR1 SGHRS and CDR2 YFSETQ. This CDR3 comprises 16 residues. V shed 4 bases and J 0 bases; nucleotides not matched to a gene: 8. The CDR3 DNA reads TGCGCCAGCAGCCCGGTTGGGACAGGGTTCTCCTACGAGCAGTACTTC. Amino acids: CASSPVGTGFSYEQYF.

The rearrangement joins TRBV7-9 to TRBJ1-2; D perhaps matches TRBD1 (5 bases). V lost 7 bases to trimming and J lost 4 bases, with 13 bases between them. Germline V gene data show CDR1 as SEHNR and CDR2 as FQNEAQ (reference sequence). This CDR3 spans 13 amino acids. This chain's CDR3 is CASTATVSYGYTF. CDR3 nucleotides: TGTGCCAGCACCGCGACAGTCTCCTATGGCTACACCTTC.

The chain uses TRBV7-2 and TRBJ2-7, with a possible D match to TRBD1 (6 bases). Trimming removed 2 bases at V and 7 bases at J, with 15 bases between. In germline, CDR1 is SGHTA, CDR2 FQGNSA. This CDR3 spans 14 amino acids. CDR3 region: CASSLLWTVGEQYF. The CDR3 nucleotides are TGTGCCAGCAGCTTACTATGGACAGTGGGTGAGCAGTACTTC.

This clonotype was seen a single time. The CDR3 DNA reads as TGTGCCAGCAGCCCCTCGACTAGCGTGCCTTCTGGGGCCAACGTCCTGACTTTC. It yields the protein CASSPSTSVPSGANVLTF. This rearrangement joins TRBV7-3 to TRBJ2-6; 8 bases match TRBD2. The CDR3 runs 18 residues. Trimming at V came to 5 bases and at J to 1 base, leaving 10 bases not matched to a gene. The V gene's germline CDR1 is SGHTA and CDR2 FQGTGA. Complete variable domain (other parts from reference TRBV7-3 and TRBJ2-6): GAGVSQTPSNKVTEKGKYVELRCDPISGHTALYWYRQSLGQGPEFLIYFQGTGAADDSGLPNDRFFAVRPEGSVSTLKIQRTERGDSAVYLCASSPSTSVPSGANVLTFGAGSRLTVL.

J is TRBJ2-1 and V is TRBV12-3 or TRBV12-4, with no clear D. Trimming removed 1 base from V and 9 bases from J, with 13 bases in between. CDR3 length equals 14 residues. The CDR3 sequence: CASSLVAQFGEQFF. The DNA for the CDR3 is TGTGCCAGCAGTTTAGTTGCCCAGTTTGGTGAGCAGTTCTTC.

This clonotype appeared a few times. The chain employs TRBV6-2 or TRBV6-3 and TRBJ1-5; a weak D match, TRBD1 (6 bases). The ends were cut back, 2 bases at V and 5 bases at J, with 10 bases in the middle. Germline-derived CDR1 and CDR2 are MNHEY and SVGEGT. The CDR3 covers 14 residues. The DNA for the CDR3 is TGTGCCAGCAGTTACGGACAGAATTATCAGCCCCAGCATTTT. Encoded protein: CASSYGQNYQPQHF.

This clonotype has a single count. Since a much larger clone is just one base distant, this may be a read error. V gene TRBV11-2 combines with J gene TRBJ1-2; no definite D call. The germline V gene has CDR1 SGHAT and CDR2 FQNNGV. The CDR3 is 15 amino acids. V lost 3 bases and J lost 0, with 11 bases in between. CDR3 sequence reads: CASSFKQDANYGYTF. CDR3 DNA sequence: TGTGCCAGCAGCTTTAAGCAGGACGCTAACTATGGCTACACCTTC.

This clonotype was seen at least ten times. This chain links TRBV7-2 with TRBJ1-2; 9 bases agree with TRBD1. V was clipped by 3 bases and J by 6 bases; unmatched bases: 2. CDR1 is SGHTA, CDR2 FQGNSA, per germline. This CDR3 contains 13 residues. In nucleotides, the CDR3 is TGTGCCAGCAGCTTCCGACAGGGGGATGGCTACACCTTC. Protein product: CASSFRQGDGYTF.

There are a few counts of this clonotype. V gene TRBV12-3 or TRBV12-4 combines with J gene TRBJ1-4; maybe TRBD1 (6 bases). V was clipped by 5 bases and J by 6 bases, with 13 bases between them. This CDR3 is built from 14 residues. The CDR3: CASSIQGSDEKLFF. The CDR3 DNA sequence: TGTGCCAGCAGTATCCAGGGGAGTGATGAAAAACTGTTTTTT.

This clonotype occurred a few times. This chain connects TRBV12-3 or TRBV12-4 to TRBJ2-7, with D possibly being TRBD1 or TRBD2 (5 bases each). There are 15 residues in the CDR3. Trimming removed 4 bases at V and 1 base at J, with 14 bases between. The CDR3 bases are TGTGCCAGCAGTTCCGGGACGGAGGTATCCTACGAGCAGTACTTC. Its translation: CASSSGTEVSYEQYF.

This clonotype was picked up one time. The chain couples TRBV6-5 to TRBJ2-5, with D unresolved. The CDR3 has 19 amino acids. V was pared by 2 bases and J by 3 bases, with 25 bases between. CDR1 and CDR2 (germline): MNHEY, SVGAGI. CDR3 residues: CASSYTATITTVAKETQYF. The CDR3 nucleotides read TGTGCCAGCAGTTACACTGCGACCATTACGACGGTGGCGAAAGAGACCCAGTACTTC.

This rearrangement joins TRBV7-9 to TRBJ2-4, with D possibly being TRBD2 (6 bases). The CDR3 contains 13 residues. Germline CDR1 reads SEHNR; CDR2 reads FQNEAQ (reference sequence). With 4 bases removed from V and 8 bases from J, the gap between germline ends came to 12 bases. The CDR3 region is CASSWRERDIQYF. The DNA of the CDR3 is TGTGCCAGCAGCTGGAGGGAACGGGACATTCAGTACTTC.

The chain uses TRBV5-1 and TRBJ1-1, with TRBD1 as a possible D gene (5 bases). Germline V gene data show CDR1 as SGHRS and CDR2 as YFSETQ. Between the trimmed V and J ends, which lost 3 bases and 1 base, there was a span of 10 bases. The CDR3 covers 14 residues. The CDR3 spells CASSSGLSNTEAFF. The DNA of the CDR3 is TGCGCCAGCAGCTCGGGACTCTCGAACACTGAAGCTTTCTTT.

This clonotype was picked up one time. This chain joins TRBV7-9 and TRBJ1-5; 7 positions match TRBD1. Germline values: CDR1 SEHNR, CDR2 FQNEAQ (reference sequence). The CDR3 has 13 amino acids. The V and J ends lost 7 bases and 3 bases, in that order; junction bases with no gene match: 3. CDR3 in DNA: TGTGCCAGCATGACAGGGTTCAATCAGCCCCAGCATTTT. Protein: CASMTGFNQPQHF.

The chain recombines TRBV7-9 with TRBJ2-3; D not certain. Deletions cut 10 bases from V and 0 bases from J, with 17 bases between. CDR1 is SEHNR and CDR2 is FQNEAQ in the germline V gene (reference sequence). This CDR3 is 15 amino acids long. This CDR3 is CAKSLGRTSTDTQYF. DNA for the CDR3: TGTGCCAAATCACTTGGACGTACTAGCACAGATACGCAGTATTTT.

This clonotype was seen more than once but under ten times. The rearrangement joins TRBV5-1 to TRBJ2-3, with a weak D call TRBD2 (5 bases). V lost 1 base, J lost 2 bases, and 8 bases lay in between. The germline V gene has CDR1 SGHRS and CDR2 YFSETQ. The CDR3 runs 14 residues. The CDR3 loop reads CASSLRENTDTQYF. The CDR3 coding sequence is TGCGCCAGCAGCTTGCGGGAAAACACAGATACGCAGTATTTT.

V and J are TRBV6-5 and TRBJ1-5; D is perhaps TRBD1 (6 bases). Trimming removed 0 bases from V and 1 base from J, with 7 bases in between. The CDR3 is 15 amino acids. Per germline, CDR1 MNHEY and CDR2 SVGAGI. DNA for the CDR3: TGTGCCAGCAGTTACTCGGGACAAAGCAATCAGCCCCAGCATTTT. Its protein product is CASSYSGQSNQPQHF.

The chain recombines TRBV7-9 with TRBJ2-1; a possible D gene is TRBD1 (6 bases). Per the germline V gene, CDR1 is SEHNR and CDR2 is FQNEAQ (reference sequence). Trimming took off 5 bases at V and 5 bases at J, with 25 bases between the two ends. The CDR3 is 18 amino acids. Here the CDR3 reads CASSPLPGHQGLHNEQFF. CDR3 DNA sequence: TGTGCCAGCAGCCCTCTGCCGGGACATCAAGGGCTTCACAATGAGCAGTTCTTC.

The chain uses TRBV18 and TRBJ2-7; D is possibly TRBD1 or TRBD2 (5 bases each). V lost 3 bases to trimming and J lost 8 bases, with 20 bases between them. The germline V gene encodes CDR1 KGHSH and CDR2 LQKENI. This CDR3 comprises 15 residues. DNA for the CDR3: TGTGCCAGCTCACCGGTTGGGGAAGTAGTGGGACAGCAGTACTTC. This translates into CASSPVGEVVGQQYF.